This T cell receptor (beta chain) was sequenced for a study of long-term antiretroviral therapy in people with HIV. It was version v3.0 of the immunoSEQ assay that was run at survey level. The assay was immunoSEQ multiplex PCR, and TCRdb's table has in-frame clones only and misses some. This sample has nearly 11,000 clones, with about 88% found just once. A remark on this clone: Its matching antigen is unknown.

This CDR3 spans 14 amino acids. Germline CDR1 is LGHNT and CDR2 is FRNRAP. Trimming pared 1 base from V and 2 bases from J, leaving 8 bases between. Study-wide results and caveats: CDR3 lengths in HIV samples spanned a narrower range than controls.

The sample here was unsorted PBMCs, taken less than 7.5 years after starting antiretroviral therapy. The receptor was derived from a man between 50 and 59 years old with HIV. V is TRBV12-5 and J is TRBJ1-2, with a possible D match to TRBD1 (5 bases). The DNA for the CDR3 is TGTGCTAGTGGTTTGGCCGGGGGGAACTATGGCTACACCTTC. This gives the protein CASGLAGGNYGYTF.